This passage covers 10 T cell receptor beta chains from one sample sequenced in a study of T-cell memory formation after mild COVID-19. In TCRdb, the 5' RACE reads were re-called with MiXCR into one record per CDR3 protein. The data contain some 100,000 distinct CDR3 sequences, around 10% of them seen just once; the ten biggest clones take up roughly two fifths. Sequenced: PBMCs or a T cell subset sorted from them (not recorded which). These receptors originate from a man in his late teens or twenties who had mild COVID-19 (a few samples of this study predate the infection). Cell type and time point are not known.

The chain recombines TRBV10-3 with TRBJ1-1, with D possibly being TRBD1 (5 bases). Looked up from germline, CDR1 is ENHRY and CDR2 is SYGVKD. V was trimmed by 5 bases and J by 7 bases, leaving 17 bases between them. CDR3 length: 14 amino acids. Here the CDR3 reads CAISSWDTGHEAFF. CDR3 sequence (DNA): TGTGCCATCAGTTCCTGGGATACAGGTCATGAAGCTTTCTTT.

In this sample, this clonotype turned up a few times. The chain is built from TRBV30 and TRBJ2-4; 15 positions agree with TRBD2. The V and J ends lost 3 bases and 7 bases, in that order; junction bases with no gene match: 7. The CDR3 length is 16 residues. In germline, CDR1 is GTSNPN, CDR2 SVGIG (reference sequence). CDR3 loop: CAWSRTSGGARNIQYF. As DNA, the CDR3 is TGTGCCTGGAGCAGGACTAGCGGGGGGGCCCGGAACATTCAGTACTTC.

CDR3 DNA: TGCGCCAGCAGCGCCCTTTGGGGTAGGGACACTGAAGCTTTCTTT. Protein sequence: CASSALWGRDTEAFF. The chain recombines TRBV5-1 with TRBJ1-1; the D is unclear. The length of the CDR3 is 15 residues. The V end lost 4 bases, the J end lost 3 bases, and 16 bases lay between the germline ends. Germline V lookup: CDR1 SGHRS, CDR2 YFSETQ.

The chain joins TRBV9 to TRBJ2-3; 7 nucleotides agree with TRBD1. With V trimmed by 4 bases and J by 5 bases, 13 bases remained unmatched. This CDR3 spans 16 amino acids. Germline V lookup: CDR1 SGDLS, CDR2 YYNGEE. This CDR3 reads CASSSNEGQRLDTQYF. In nucleotides, the CDR3 is TGTGCCAGCAGCTCTAACGAGGGACAGAGGCTAGATACGCAGTATTTT.

This clonotype has ten or more counts. The CDR3 region has the DNA TGTGCCAGCAGCGAGGACAGGGACACAGATACGCAGTATTTT. Its translation is CASSEDRDTDTQYF. This rearrangement joins TRBV9 to TRBJ2-3, with 8 bases aligning to TRBD1. CDR1 and CDR2 (germline): SGDLS, YYNGEE. V gave up 3 bases and J gave up 2 bases; unmatched junction bases: 2. This CDR3 contains 14 residues.

The chain carries TRBV6-5 and TRBJ2-7; no reliable D call. The germline gives CDR1 MNHEY, CDR2 SVGAGI. This CDR3 has 15 residues. V shed 0 bases and J shed 6 bases, with 15 bases lying between them. Written as DNA, the CDR3 is TGTGCCAGCAGTTACTCTCTTGGCAGAGCTAGCGAGCAGTACTTC. This sequence encodes CASSYSLGRASEQYF.

The V and J genes are TRBV7-2 and TRBJ2-1, with 8 nucleotides matching TRBD2. CDR1 SGHTA and CDR2 FQGNSA come from the germline V gene. The length of the CDR3 is 15 residues. The V gene end was trimmed by 6 bases and the J gene end by 8 bases; junction bases not matched to a gene: 12. CDR3 nucleotides: TGTGCCAGCAGTCTAGGTACTAGCGGTATCCATGAGCAGTTCTTC. As protein: CASSLGTSGIHEQFF.

The CDR3 is CASSPLSNSIRDTQYF. As DNA, the CDR3 is TGCGCCAGCAGCCCGCTCTCTAACTCAATTCGAGATACGCAGTATTTT. The chain employs TRBV4-3 and TRBJ2-3, with unresolved D. Germline values: CDR1 LGHNA, CDR2 YSLEER. Trimming took off 4 bases at V and 5 bases at J, with 19 bases between the two ends. The CDR3 has 16 residues.

The gene calls are TRBV12-3 or TRBV12-4 and TRBJ2-2; tentatively, D is TRBD2 (5 bases). This CDR3 spans 12 amino acids. V was trimmed by 5 bases and J by 8 bases, leaving 9 bases between them. The CDR3 region has the DNA TGTGCCAGCAGTCTGCCGGGAGGGGAGCTGTTTTTT. Its protein product is CASSLPGGELFF.

A few counts support this clonotype. The chain is built from TRBV4-1 and TRBJ1-2; D is unclear. V was cut by 0 bases and J by 4 bases, with 18 bases left in between. The CDR3 contains 17 residues. Per the germline V gene, CDR1 is MGHRA and CDR2 is YSYEKL. The CDR3 DNA is TGCGCCAGCAGCCAAGACGCTTTGGGCATACCGTTCTATGGCTACACCTTC. It specifies CASSQDALGIPFYGYTF.